This TCR beta chain was recovered during a study of blood T cell repertoires in COVID-19. Study-wide background: Spain, Italy and the United States supplied samples that represented acute and convalescent COVID-19. PBMCs, B-cell-depleted T cells, or T cells were the source of the cDNA or gDNA that made up the material.

In the original workflow: How many nucleated cells were present was estimated from reference gene primer amplification. Profiled with immunoSEQ multiplex PCR; TCRdb holds only in-frame clones, not every one. V, J and clone size reflect that table, while D and trimming were determined from the DNA. The table has 200,000 to 250,000 clones, around 84% seen once; the top ten hold 15% to 20%. The sample comprised peripheral blood. The sequence derives from a woman of 80 years or more with active or convalescent COVID-19.

Written as DNA, the CDR3 is TGTGCCAGCAGCCGCATTCGCACAGGACCTAGCACAGATACGCAGTATTTT. The encoded protein is CASSRIRTGPSTDTQYF. This chain connects TRBV7-9 to TRBJ2-3; TRBD1 might be the D (5 bases). The V end lost 5 bases, the J end lost 0 bases, and 18 bases lay between the germline ends. Germline values: CDR1 SEHNR, CDR2 FQNEAQ (reference sequence). This CDR3 spans 17 amino acids.